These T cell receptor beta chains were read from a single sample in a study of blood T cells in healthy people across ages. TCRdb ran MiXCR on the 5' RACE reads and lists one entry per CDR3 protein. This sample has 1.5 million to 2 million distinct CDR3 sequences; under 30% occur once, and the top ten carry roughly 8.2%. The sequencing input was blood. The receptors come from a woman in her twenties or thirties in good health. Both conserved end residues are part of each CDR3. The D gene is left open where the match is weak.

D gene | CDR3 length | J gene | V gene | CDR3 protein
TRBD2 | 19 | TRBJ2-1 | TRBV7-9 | CASTDPIPRGGGSYNEQFF
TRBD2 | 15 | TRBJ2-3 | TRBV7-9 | CASSRGGPRTDTQYF
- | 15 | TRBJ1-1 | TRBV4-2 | CASSQDPVPNTEAFF
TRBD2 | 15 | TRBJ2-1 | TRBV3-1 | CASSLLAGPANEQFF
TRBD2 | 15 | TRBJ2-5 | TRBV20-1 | CSANPSQRGVETQYF
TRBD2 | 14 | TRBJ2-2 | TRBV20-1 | CSALGSGRTGELFF
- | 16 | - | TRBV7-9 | CASSLQGAASGGTQYF
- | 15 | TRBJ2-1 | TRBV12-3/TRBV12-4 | CASSLLALISSEQFF
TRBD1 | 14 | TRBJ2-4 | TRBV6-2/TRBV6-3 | CASTKTGQGSIQYF
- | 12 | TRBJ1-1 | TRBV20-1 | CSAPSLNTEAFF
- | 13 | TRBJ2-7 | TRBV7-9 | CASSLEAPYEQYF
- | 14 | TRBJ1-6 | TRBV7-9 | CASSHLGDNSPLHF
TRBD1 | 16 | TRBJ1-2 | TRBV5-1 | CASSETGGGPNYGYTF
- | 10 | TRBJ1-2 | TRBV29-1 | CSVEQAGYTF
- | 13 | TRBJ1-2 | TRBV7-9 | CASSSEAFYGYTF
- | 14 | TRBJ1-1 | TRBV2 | CASSRVTSNTEAFF
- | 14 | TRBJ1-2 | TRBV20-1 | CSASQRATGYGYTF
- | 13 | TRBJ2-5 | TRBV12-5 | CASGLKGSETQYF
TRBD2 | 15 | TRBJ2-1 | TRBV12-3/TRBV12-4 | CASSLKVAGYNEQFF
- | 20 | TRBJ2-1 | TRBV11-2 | CASSLGPRSGSSNSYNEQFF
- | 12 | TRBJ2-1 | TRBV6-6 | CASEARRNEQFF
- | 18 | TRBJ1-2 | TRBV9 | CASSVGTVGGHGNYGYTF
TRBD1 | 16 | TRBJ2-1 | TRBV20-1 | CSARDSGGRSYNEQFF
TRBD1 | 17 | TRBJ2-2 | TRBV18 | CASSPSLDRVVSGELFF
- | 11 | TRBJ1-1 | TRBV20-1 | CSAKPNTEAFF
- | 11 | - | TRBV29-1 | CSVSENYEQYF
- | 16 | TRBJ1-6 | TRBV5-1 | CASSLAGQKYNSPLHF
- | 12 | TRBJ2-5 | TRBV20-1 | CSATPAGETQYF
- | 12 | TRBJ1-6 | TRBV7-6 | CASSSGTAPLHF
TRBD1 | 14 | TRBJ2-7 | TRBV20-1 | CSALTGTGGYEQYF
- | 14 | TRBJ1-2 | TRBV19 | CASRFWGQDYGYTF
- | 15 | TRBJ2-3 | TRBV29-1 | CSVTPGLQEADTQYF
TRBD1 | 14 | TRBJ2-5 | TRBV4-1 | CASSTDRVGNEQYF
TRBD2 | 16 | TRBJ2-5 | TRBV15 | CATSRAIAGPYNEQYF
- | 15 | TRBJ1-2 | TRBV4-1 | CASSQGGGVNYGYTF
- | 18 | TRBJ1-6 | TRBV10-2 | CASSESTRLGVSNSPLHF
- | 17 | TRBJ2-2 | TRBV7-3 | CASSLRALGRPAGELFF
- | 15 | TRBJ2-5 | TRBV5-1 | CASKMGGGFQETQYF
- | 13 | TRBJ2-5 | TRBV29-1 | CSVARLDGETQYF
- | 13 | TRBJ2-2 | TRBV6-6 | CASILQGTGELFF
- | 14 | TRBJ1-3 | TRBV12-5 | CASGLVPGRNTIYF
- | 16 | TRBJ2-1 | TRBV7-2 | CASSLASGAGSGEQFF
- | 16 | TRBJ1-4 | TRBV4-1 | CASSQTGQTTNEKLFF
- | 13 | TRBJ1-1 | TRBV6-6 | CASTTGLATEAFF
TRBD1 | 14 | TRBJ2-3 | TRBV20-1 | CSAGPGQGGDTQYF
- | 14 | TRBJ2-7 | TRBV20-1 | CSARIPRDGYEQYF
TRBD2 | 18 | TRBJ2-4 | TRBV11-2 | CASILGTGTSDPPYGQYF
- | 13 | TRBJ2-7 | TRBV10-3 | CAITESSYNEQYF
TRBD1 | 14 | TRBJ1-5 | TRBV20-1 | CSARVRTGMKPQHF
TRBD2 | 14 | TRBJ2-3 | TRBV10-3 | CAAPLAGGPHTQYF
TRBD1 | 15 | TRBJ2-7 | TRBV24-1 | CATSDSRGLTYEQYF
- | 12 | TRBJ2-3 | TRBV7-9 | CASSSVADTQYF
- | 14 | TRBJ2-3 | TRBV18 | CASSPERGLDTQYF
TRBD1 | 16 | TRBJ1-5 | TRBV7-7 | CASSLKWDRVNQPQHF
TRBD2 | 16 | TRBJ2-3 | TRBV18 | CASSSTGGPWGDTQYF